The 5 T cell receptor beta chains below come from one sample, sequenced in a study of blood T cell repertoires in COVID-19. Assay used: immunoSEQ multiplex PCR; TCRdb lists only in-frame clones, some missing. The sample has 140,000 to 150,000 clones; about 88% are singletons. Specimen: peripheral blood. The receptors here all came from a human donor with COVID-19, enrolled during active disease. The donor label of this sample is uncertain.

This chain joins TRBV28 and TRBJ2-5, with TRBD2 as a possible D gene (6 bases). CDR3 length: 15 amino acids. CDR1 and CDR2 from the germline V gene are MDHEN and SYDVKM. Trimming took off 3 bases at V and 2 bases at J, with 13 bases between the two ends. The CDR3 loop reads CASSFRTAGQETQYF. CDR3 coding DNA: TGTGCCAGCAGTTTCAGGACGGCGGGACAAGAGACCCAGTACTTC.

This chain uses TRBV4-1 with TRBJ1-2, with 8 nucleotides matching TRBD1. The CDR3 has 15 amino acids. Germline values: CDR1 MGHRA, CDR2 YSYEKL. The V gene end was trimmed by 0 bases and the J gene end by 6 bases; junction bases not matched to a gene: 6. The CDR3 sequence: CASSQEVTGENGYTF. As DNA, the CDR3 is TGCGCCAGCAGCCAAGAGGTGACAGGGGAAAATGGCTACACCTTC.

The chain carries TRBV27 and TRBJ1-2, with D possibly being TRBD1 (6 bases). The CDR3 consists of 13 residues. V lost 6 bases, J lost 4 bases, and 12 bases lay in between. Germline lookup yields CDR1 MNHEY and CDR2 SMNVEV (reference sequence). The CDR3 sequence: CASRPDSFYGYTF. The CDR3 bases are TGTGCCAGCAGACCGGACAGCTTCTATGGCTACACCTTC.

The chain carries TRBV19 and TRBJ2-7; D not certain. Germline V gives CDR1 LNHDA, CDR2 SQIVND (reference sequence). Trimming pared 5 bases from V and 0 bases from J, leaving 8 bases between. There are 13 residues in the CDR3. CDR3 nucleotide sequence: TGTGCCAGTAGTTTCGACAACTCCTACGAGCAGTACTTC. It codes for CASSFDNSYEQYF.

This sequence joins TRBV5-1 and TRBJ2-5, with 7 bases matching TRBD2. The CDR3 is 14 residues long. Trimming cost V 3 bases and J 5 bases; bases outside gene matches: 7. Germline CDR1 and CDR2: SGHRS and YFSETQ. CDR3 loop: CASSWGDYRETQYF. The CDR3 DNA is TGCGCCAGCAGCTGGGGGGACTATCGGGAGACCCAGTACTTC.